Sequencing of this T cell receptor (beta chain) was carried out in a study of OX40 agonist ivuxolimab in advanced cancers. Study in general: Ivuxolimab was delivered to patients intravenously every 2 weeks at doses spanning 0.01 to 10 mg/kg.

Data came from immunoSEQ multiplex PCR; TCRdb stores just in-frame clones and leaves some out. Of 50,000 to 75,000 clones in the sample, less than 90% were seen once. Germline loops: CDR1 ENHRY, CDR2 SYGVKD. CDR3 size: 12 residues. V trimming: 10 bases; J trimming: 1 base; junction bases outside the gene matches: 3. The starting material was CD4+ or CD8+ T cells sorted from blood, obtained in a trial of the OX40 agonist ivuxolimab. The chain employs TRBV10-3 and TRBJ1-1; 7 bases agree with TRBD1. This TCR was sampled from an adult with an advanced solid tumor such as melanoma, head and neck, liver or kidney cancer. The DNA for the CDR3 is TGTGCCACAGGGACAGCGAACACTGAAGCTTTCTTT. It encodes CATGTANTEAFF.